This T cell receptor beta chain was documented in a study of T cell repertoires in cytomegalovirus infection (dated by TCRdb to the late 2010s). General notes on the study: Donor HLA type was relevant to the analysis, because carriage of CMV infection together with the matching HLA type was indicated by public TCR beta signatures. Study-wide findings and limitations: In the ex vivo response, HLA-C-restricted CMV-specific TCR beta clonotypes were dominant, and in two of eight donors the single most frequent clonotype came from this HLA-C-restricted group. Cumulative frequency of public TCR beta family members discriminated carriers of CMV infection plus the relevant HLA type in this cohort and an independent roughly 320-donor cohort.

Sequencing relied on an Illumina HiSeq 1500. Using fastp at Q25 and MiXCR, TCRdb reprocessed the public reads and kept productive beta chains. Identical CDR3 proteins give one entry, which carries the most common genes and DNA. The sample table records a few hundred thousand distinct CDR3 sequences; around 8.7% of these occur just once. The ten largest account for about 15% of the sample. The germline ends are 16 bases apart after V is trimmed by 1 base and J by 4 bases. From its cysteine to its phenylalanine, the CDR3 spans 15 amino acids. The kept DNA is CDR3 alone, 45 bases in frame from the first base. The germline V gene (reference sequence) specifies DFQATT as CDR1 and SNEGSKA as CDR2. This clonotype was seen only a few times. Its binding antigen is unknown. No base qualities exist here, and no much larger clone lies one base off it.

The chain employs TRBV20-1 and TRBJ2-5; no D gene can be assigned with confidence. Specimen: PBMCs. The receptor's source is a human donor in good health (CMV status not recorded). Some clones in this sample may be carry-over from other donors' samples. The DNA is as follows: TGCAGTGCTAGAGTCCCACAGATTCAGAGAGAGACCCAGTACTTC. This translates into CSARVPQIQRETQYF.